Listed below are T cell receptor beta chains from one sample, sequenced in a study of response to subunit inactivated influenza vaccine. TCRdb re-called the RT-PCR reads with MiXCR, one entry per CDR3 protein. The table lists about 540,000 distinct CDR3 sequences, approximately 20% of them singletons. The same sample was also used in a study of T cells expressing NK-cell markers.

The sample was CD4+ T cells sorted from PBMCs, taken 12 days after vaccination. The receptors were gathered from a man aged 45-65 years who received an inactivated influenza vaccine. The CDR3 runs from the conserved cysteine through the conserved F or W. The order of the fields is D gene, V gene, J gene, clone size, CDR3 protein, CDR3 DNA. A D gene is named only where the DNA matches it firmly. Some rows mark clone size as missing; the rest say once, few, many or name a class of expanded clone.

d_gene: -; v_gene: TRBV2; j_gene: TRBJ1-6; abundance: -; CDR3aa: CASSEERARLQPLHF; CDR3nt: TGTGCCAGCAGTGAAGAACGGGCCCGACTTCAGCCCCTCCACTTT
d_gene: TRBD1; v_gene: TRBV6-5; j_gene: TRBJ1-1; abundance: -; CDR3aa: CASSYRQGYTEAFF; CDR3nt: TGTGCCAGCAGTTACCGACAGGGTTACACTGAAGCTTTCTTT
d_gene: TRBD1; v_gene: TRBV30; j_gene: TRBJ1-2; abundance: -; CDR3aa: CAWHRGKGYTF; CDR3nt: TGTGCCTGGCACAGGGGAAAAGGCTACACCTTC
d_gene: -; v_gene: TRBV20-1; j_gene: TRBJ2-3; abundance: -; CDR3aa: CSARIAEEVTDTQYF; CDR3nt: TGCAGTGCTAGAATTGCGGAAGAGGTTACAGATACGCAGTATTTT
d_gene: TRBD1; v_gene: TRBV12-3/TRBV12-4; j_gene: TRBJ2-2; abundance: -; CDR3aa: CASTDRARLFF; CDR3nt: TGTGCCAGCACCGACAGGGCTCGGCTGTTTTTT
d_gene: TRBD1; v_gene: TRBV7-6; j_gene: TRBJ2-5; abundance: -; CDR3aa: CASRQGAGETQYF; CDR3nt: TGTGCCAGCAGACAGGGGGCGGGGGAGACCCAGTACTTC
d_gene: -; v_gene: TRBV5-1; j_gene: TRBJ2-1; abundance: -; CDR3aa: CASTDGSNEQFF; CDR3nt: TGCGCCAGCACCGACGGGAGTAATGAGCAGTTCTTC
d_gene: -; v_gene: TRBV7-3; j_gene: TRBJ2-2; abundance: many; CDR3aa: CASSPTSTGELFF; CDR3nt: TGTGCCAGCAGCCCTACATCCACCGGGGAGCTGTTTTTT
d_gene: TRBD2; v_gene: TRBV4-3; j_gene: TRBJ2-1; abundance: -; CDR3aa: CASSQELASGGALNEQFF; CDR3nt: TGCGCCAGCAGCCAAGAGCTGGCTAGCGGGGGGGCGCTCAATGAGCAGTTCTTC
d_gene: -; v_gene: TRBV7-9; j_gene: TRBJ1-1; abundance: few; CDR3aa: CASSPGGRAGFTEAFF; CDR3nt: TGTGCCAGCAGCCCAGGCGGTCGCGCGGGGTTCACTGAAGCTTTCTTT
d_gene: TRBD2; v_gene: TRBV20-1; j_gene: TRBJ2-3; abundance: many; CDR3aa: CSYSPGLAGTDTQYF; CDR3nt: TGCAGCTACTCTCCGGGACTAGCGGGCACAGATACGCAGTATTTT
d_gene: -; v_gene: TRBV29-1; j_gene: TRBJ2-2; abundance: many; CDR3aa: CSARSGTVNTGELFF; CDR3nt: TGCAGCGCTCGCTCGGGGACGGTGAACACCGGGGAGCTGTTTTTT
d_gene: TRBD2; v_gene: TRBV20-1; j_gene: TRBJ2-1; abundance: -; CDR3aa: CSARGQGLASEQFF; CDR3nt: TGCAGTGCTAGAGGACAGGGACTAGCAAGCGAGCAGTTCTTC
d_gene: -; v_gene: TRBV5-1; j_gene: TRBJ1-4; abundance: few; CDR3aa: CASSPQATNEKLFF; CDR3nt: TGCGCCAGCAGCCCACAGGCAACTAATGAAAAACTGTTTTTT
d_gene: -; v_gene: TRBV5-1; j_gene: TRBJ2-3; abundance: -; CDR3aa: CASSLFGSFTDTQYF; CDR3nt: TGCGCCAGCAGCCTCTTTGGGTCATTCACAGATACGCAGTATTTT
d_gene: -; v_gene: TRBV10-3; j_gene: TRBJ1-1; abundance: -; CDR3aa: CARKQAENTEAFF; CDR3nt: TGTGCCAGGAAACAGGCGGAAAACACTGAAGCTTTCTTT
d_gene: -; v_gene: TRBV12-5; j_gene: TRBJ2-5; abundance: -; CDR3aa: CASGLVPGETQYF; CDR3nt: TGTGCTAGTGGTTTGGTTCCCGGGGAGACCCAGTACTTC
d_gene: TRBD2; v_gene: TRBV6-5; j_gene: TRBJ2-7; abundance: many; CDR3aa: CASSYGLAGAAYEQYF; CDR3nt: TGTGCCAGCAGTTACGGGCTAGCGGGGGCCGCCTACGAGCAGTACTTC
d_gene: -; v_gene: TRBV3-1; j_gene: TRBJ2-3; abundance: few; CDR3aa: CASSQGGAGDTQYF; CDR3nt: TGTGCCAGCAGCCAGGGGGGGGCAGGAGATACGCAGTATTTT
d_gene: -; v_gene: TRBV5-1; j_gene: TRBJ2-7; abundance: -; CDR3aa: CASSQGGGLYEQYF; CDR3nt: TGCGCCAGCAGCCAAGGGGGAGGTTTGTACGAGCAGTACTTC
d_gene: TRBD2; v_gene: TRBV12-3/TRBV12-4; j_gene: TRBJ2-2; abundance: -; CDR3aa: CASRTGTSTGELFF; CDR3nt: TGTGCCAGCCGTACCGGGACTAGCACCGGGGAGCTGTTTTTT
d_gene: -; v_gene: TRBV7-2; j_gene: TRBJ1-6; abundance: few; CDR3aa: CASSLSTRLSYNSPLHF; CDR3nt: TGTGCCAGCAGCTTATCTACTCGGCTCTCCTATAATTCACCCCTCCACTTT
d_gene: -; v_gene: TRBV7-9; j_gene: TRBJ2-1; abundance: few; CDR3aa: CASSESTVYNEQFF; CDR3nt: TGTGCCAGCAGCGAATCGACTGTATACAATGAGCAGTTCTTC
d_gene: TRBD2; v_gene: TRBV7-9; j_gene: TRBJ2-5; abundance: -; CDR3aa: CASSLETSGTPQYF; CDR3nt: TGTGCCAGCAGCTTAGAAACTAGCGGGACCCCCCAGTACTTC
d_gene: TRBD2; v_gene: TRBV20-1; j_gene: TRBJ2-3; abundance: -; CDR3aa: CSAAGTSGRAGGTDTQYF; CDR3nt: TGCAGTGCTGCCGGGACTAGCGGGAGGGCCGGAGGCACAGATACGCAGTATTTT
d_gene: -; v_gene: TRBV5-5; j_gene: TRBJ2-2; abundance: few; CDR3aa: CASSLGVWDSTGELFF; CDR3nt: TGTGCCAGCAGCTTGGGTGTCTGGGATAGCACCGGGGAGCTGTTTTTT
d_gene: -; v_gene: TRBV5-6; j_gene: TRBJ2-1; abundance: -; CDR3aa: CASSRWGVVSYNEQFF; CDR3nt: TGTGCCAGCAGCCGGTGGGGGGTTGTCTCCTACAATGAGCAGTTCTTC
d_gene: -; v_gene: TRBV20-1; j_gene: TRBJ1-4; abundance: few; CDR3aa: CSARDFGQGDEKLFF; CDR3nt: TGCAGTGCTAGAGATTTTGGTCAGGGAGATGAAAAACTGTTTTTT
d_gene: -; v_gene: TRBV7-2; j_gene: TRBJ2-2; abundance: few; CDR3aa: CASSLAWGRTGELFF; CDR3nt: TGTGCCAGCAGCTTAGCGTGGGGGCGCACCGGGGAGCTGTTTTTT
d_gene: TRBD1; v_gene: TRBV4-1; j_gene: TRBJ1-1; abundance: few; CDR3aa: CASSRQTGGTEAFF; CDR3nt: TGCGCCAGCAGCCGTCAGACAGGGGGCACTGAAGCTTTCTTT
d_gene: -; v_gene: TRBV20-1; j_gene: TRBJ1-5; abundance: few; CDR3aa: CSARVETLNQPQHF; CDR3nt: TGCAGTGCTAGAGTTGAGACTCTCAATCAGCCCCAGCATTTT
d_gene: -; v_gene: TRBV11-1; j_gene: TRBJ1-3; abundance: -; CDR3aa: CASSLAMGHPRSGNTIYF; CDR3nt: TGTGCCAGCAGCTTAGCGATGGGTCACCCCCGCTCTGGAAACACCATATATTTT
d_gene: TRBD2; v_gene: TRBV7-2; j_gene: TRBJ2-3; abundance: -; CDR3aa: CASRISGRVADTQYF; CDR3nt: TGTGCCAGCAGGATTAGCGGGAGGGTGGCAGATACGCAGTATTTT
d_gene: TRBD2; v_gene: TRBV4-1; j_gene: TRBJ2-1; abundance: -; CDR3aa: CASSQSSSGGAYNEQFF; CDR3nt: TGCGCCAGCAGCCAGTCGTCTAGCGGGGGGGCCTACAATGAGCAGTTCTTC
d_gene: -; v_gene: TRBV6-5; j_gene: TRBJ2-7; abundance: few; CDR3aa: CASSYTQGSYEQYF; CDR3nt: TGTGCCAGCAGTTACACCCAGGGCTCCTACGAGCAGTACTTC
d_gene: -; v_gene: TRBV11-2; j_gene: TRBJ2-5; abundance: -; CDR3aa: CASSQTDSKETQYF; CDR3nt: TGTGCCAGCAGCCAGACGGACTCCAAAGAGACCCAGTACTTC
d_gene: TRBD1; v_gene: TRBV20-1; j_gene: TRBJ1-6; abundance: few; CDR3aa: CSASAQGTGPSPLHF; CDR3nt: TGCAGTGCTAGCGCCCAGGGGACAGGGCCTTCACCCCTCCACTTT
d_gene: -; v_gene: TRBV18; j_gene: TRBJ2-7; abundance: -; CDR3aa: CASSPPGLTTYEQYF; CDR3nt: TGTGCCAGCTCACCCCCGGGGCTCACAACCTACGAGCAGTACTTC
d_gene: -; v_gene: TRBV2; j_gene: TRBJ1-1; abundance: few; CDR3aa: CASRGPGLGNTEAFF; CDR3nt: TGTGCCAGCAGAGGCCCGGGACTGGGGAACACTGAAGCTTTCTTT
d_gene: -; v_gene: TRBV12-3/TRBV12-4; j_gene: TRBJ2-7; abundance: -; CDR3aa: CASSDPLDEQYF; CDR3nt: TGTGCCAGCAGCGACCCCCTGGACGAGCAGTACTTC
d_gene: TRBD2; v_gene: TRBV20-1; j_gene: TRBJ2-7; abundance: -; CDR3aa: CSARRTSGRAEQYF; CDR3nt: TGCAGTGCTAGAAGGACTAGCGGGAGGGCCGAGCAGTACTTC
d_gene: TRBD2; v_gene: TRBV20-1; j_gene: TRBJ2-3; abundance: -; CDR3aa: CSAGGAGASTDTQYF; CDR3nt: TGCAGTGCGGGCGGAGCGGGGGCCAGCACAGATACGCAGTATTTT
d_gene: TRBD1; v_gene: TRBV7-2; j_gene: TRBJ2-7; abundance: few; CDR3aa: CASSVRQGGEQYF; CDR3nt: TGTGCCAGCAGCGTCAGACAGGGTGGCGAGCAGTACTTC
d_gene: -; v_gene: TRBV20-1; j_gene: TRBJ2-1; abundance: -; CDR3aa: CSASGDRPSEQFF; CDR3nt: TGCAGTGCCTCTGGGGACCGCCCTTCTGAGCAGTTCTTC
d_gene: -; v_gene: TRBV15; j_gene: TRBJ2-2; abundance: few; CDR3aa: CATSSRNTGELFF; CDR3nt: TGTGCCACCAGTTCGAGGAACACCGGGGAGCTGTTTTTT
d_gene: -; v_gene: TRBV28; j_gene: TRBJ1-5; abundance: -; CDR3aa: CASGAGRRNQPQHF; CDR3nt: TGTGCCAGCGGAGCGGGCCGCAGAAATCAGCCCCAGCATTTT
d_gene: -; v_gene: TRBV11-1; j_gene: TRBJ2-3; abundance: few; CDR3aa: CASSLDFTDTQYF; CDR3nt: TGTGCCAGCAGCTTAGACTTCACAGATACGCAGTATTTT
d_gene: -; v_gene: TRBV29-1; j_gene: TRBJ2-6; abundance: -; CDR3aa: CSATDGFSGANVLTF; CDR3nt: TGCAGCGCGACGGACGGTTTCTCTGGGGCCAACGTCCTGACTTTC
d_gene: TRBD1; v_gene: TRBV5-1; j_gene: TRBJ2-5; abundance: few; CDR3aa: CASSPQGAQETQYF; CDR3nt: TGCGCCAGCAGTCCACAGGGGGCTCAAGAGACCCAGTACTTC
d_gene: -; v_gene: TRBV10-3; j_gene: TRBJ2-1; abundance: few; CDR3aa: CAISERGTFNEQFF; CDR3nt: TGTGCCATCAGTGAGCGAGGGACCTTCAATGAGCAGTTCTTC
d_gene: -; v_gene: TRBV6-5; j_gene: TRBJ2-2; abundance: many; CDR3aa: CASSYSDRNTGELFF; CDR3nt: TGTGCCAGCAGTTACTCCGACAGGAACACCGGGGAGCTGTTTTTT
d_gene: -; v_gene: TRBV12-3/TRBV12-4; j_gene: TRBJ2-7; abundance: many; CDR3aa: CASSSRAVYEQYF; CDR3nt: TGTGCCAGCAGTAGCAGGGCCGTCTACGAGCAGTACTTC
d_gene: -; v_gene: TRBV5-1; j_gene: TRBJ2-7; abundance: many; CDR3aa: CASSPRDPSWGQYF; CDR3nt: TGCGCCAGCAGCCCCCGGGACCCGTCGTGGGGGCAGTACTTC
d_gene: -; v_gene: TRBV28; j_gene: TRBJ2-3; abundance: -; CDR3aa: CASALQHTDTQYF; CDR3nt: TGTGCCAGCGCGTTACAGCACACAGATACGCAGTATTTT